This is a list of T cell receptor beta chains from one sample in a study of cytomegalovirus exposure and HLA in healthy donors. The assay was immunoSEQ multiplex PCR, and TCRdb's table has in-frame clones only and misses some. The data hold under 200,000 clones, with around 76% observed a single time. The sequenced material came from PBMCs. Receptors were obtained from a young woman in good health and CMV-seropositive. The CDR3 runs from the conserved cysteine through the conserved F or W. Each record gives: J gene, clone size, D gene, V gene, CDR3 DNA, CDR3 protein. A D gene is named only where the DNA matches it firmly. Size values are once, few and many counts, or a class for expanded clones, and some rows have none.

TRBJ1-5	NA	NA	TRBV6-5	TGTGCCAGCAGTAGTGGGTCGGAGGGTCAGCCCCAGCATTTT	CASSSGSEGQPQHF
TRBJ1-1	NA	TRBD1	TRBV6-6	TGTGCCAGCAGCCGGACAGGGGGAATGAACACTGAAGCTTTCTTT	CASSRTGGMNTEAFF
TRBJ2-3	NA	TRBD1	TRBV28	TGTGCCAGTTACCCGCACACAGGGGTCAGCACAGATACGCAGTATTTT	CASYPHTGVSTDTQYF
TRBJ2-7	NA	TRBD1	TRBV4-3	TGCGCCAGCAGCCAAGGTTGGGACAGGGTTGCCTACGAGCAGTACTTC	CASSQGWDRVAYEQYF
TRBJ1-1	NA	TRBD1	TRBV29-1	TGCAGCGTGGGACAGTTGAACACTGAAGCTTTCTTT	CSVGQLNTEAFF
TRBJ1-2	NA	NA	TRBV19	TGTGCCAGTAGTCCCTCCTTGGACACCGGCCCCGGCTACACCTTC	CASSPSLDTGPGYTF
TRBJ1-2	once	NA	TRBV11-2	TGTGCCAGCAGCTCTGGACACGGCTATGGCTACACCTTC	CASSSGHGYGYTF
TRBJ1-2	NA	TRBD1	TRBV19	TGTGCCAGTAGTATCCCCGCAGGGGGAAACTATGGCTACACCTTC	CASSIPAGGNYGYTF
TRBJ1-5	NA	NA	TRBV7-2	TGTGCCAGCAGCTCCCGGGGGGGCAATCAGCCCCAGCATTTT	CASSSRGGNQPQHF
TRBJ1-1	NA	TRBD1	TRBV5-1	TGCGCCAGCAGCCACGGACAGGGTGGTGGGAACACTGAAGCTTTCTTT	CASSHGQGGGNTEAFF
TRBJ2-5	once	NA	TRBV6-5	TGTGCCAGCAGTTACTCCACAGGAGCCCAAGAGACCCAGTACTTC	CASSYSTGAQETQYF
TRBJ2-3	NA	TRBD1	TRBV29-1	TGCAGCGTTGGTACAGGGGACACCAGTACAGATACGCAGTATTTT	CSVGTGDTSTDTQYF
TRBJ1-1	few	TRBD1	TRBV29-1	TGCAGCGGTTACAGGGGGCTTGAAGCTTTCTTT	CSGYRGLEAFF
TRBJ2-1	NA	NA	TRBV9	TGTGCCAGCAGCACTTCCGGAGTCCATGAGCAGTTCTTC	CASSTSGVHEQFF
TRBJ2-3	NA	TRBD1	TRBV7-8	TGTGCCAGCAGCGGGGACAGAGGCCTATCTAGCACAGATACGCAGTATTTT	CASSGDRGLSSTDTQYF
TRBJ2-1	NA	TRBD2	TRBV4-3	TGCGCCAGCAGCCACACGAGCGGGAGGAATGAGCAGTTCTTC	CASSHTSGRNEQFF
TRBJ2-3	NA	NA	TRBV6-5	TGTGCCACACGGAGCGGACGTCGCACAGATACGCAGTATTTT	CATRSGRRTDTQYF
TRBJ1-5	NA	TRBD1	TRBV6-5	TGTGCCAGCAGTTACGGGACAGGTGATCAGCCCCAGCATTTT	CASSYGTGDQPQHF
TRBJ1-5	once	NA	TRBV19	TGTGCCAGTAGTCCAGGTGGAGGGGTGAGCAATCAGCCCCAGCATTTT	CASSPGGGVSNQPQHF
TRBJ1-4	once	TRBD1	TRBV11-2	TGTGCCAGCAGCCTTCGAGCCCCCCGGGGACAGGAGAATGAAAAACTGTTTTTT	CASSLRAPRGQENEKLFF
TRBJ2-5	NA	NA	TRBV7-2	TGTGCCAGCAGCTTGCGGCAGATACAAGAGACCCAGTACTTC	CASSLRQIQETQYF
TRBJ2-1	NA	NA	TRBV9	TGTGCCAGCAGCAAATATCTAGCGCTCCTAGACAATGAGCAGTTCTTC	CASSKYLALLDNEQFF
TRBJ2-5	NA	NA	TRBV5-3	TGTGCCAGAAGCCCCGGCGGAGGTAACCAAGAGACCCAGTACTTC	CARSPGGGNQETQYF
TRBJ1-2	NA	TRBD1	TRBV6-5	TGTGCCAGTGTAACAGGGGTAGGTGGCTACACCTTC	CASVTGVGGYTF
TRBJ1-6	NA	NA	TRBV9	TGTGCCAGCAGCGTAGCGGGTTCTGGACCCCTCCACTTT	CASSVAGSGPLHF
TRBJ2-7	once	TRBD2	TRBV28	TGTGCCAGCAGCCGGGGGAGGGGCTACGAGCAGTACTTC	CASSRGRGYEQYF
TRBJ1-2	NA	TRBD1	TRBV4-3	TGCGCCAGCAGCCAAGAAGTCAGGGGGCCCTATGGCTACACCTTC	CASSQEVRGPYGYTF
TRBJ1-1	few	NA	TRBV4-3	TGCGCCAGCAGCCAAGAACGGGGGATCCCTGAAGCTTTCTTT	CASSQERGIPEAFF
TRBJ2-1	NA	TRBD2	TRBV7-9	TGTGCCAGCAGCCCTAAGGAAGGGCGGGGGGTGTACAATGAGCAGTTCTTC	CASSPKEGRGVYNEQFF
TRBJ2-6	NA	NA	TRBV5-6	TGTGCCAGCAGCTCACAGGGTCCTGGGGCCAACGTCCTGACTTTC	CASSSQGPGANVLTF
TRBJ1-5	NA	NA	TRBV5-1	TGCGCCAGCAGCTTGGGAGATACTAGCAATCAGCCCCAGCATTTT	CASSLGDTSNQPQHF
TRBJ2-5	NA	TRBD2	TRBV6-5	TGTGCCAGCAGTTTAGCGGGAGGGGGTACTGAGGAGACCCAGTACTTC	CASSLAGGGTEETQYF
TRBJ1-1	NA	NA	TRBV6-1	TGTGCCAGCAGTGAAGAAGGGACATCTAACACTGAAGCTTTCTTT	CASSEEGTSNTEAFF
TRBJ1-5	NA	NA	TRBV7-9	TGTGCCAGCAGCTTAGGACAAAGCAATCAGCCCCAGCATTTT	CASSLGQSNQPQHF
TRBJ1-4	NA	NA	TRBV2	TGTGCCAGCAGTGAAGGTCACCCCGGGACTGAACTGTTTTTT	CASSEGHPGTELFF
TRBJ2-2	NA	TRBD2	TRBV28	TGTGCCAGCAACGGGGGGGAGGAAAACACCGGGGAGCTGTTTTTT	CASNGGEENTGELFF
TRBJ2-7	NA	TRBD1	TRBV5-4	TGTGCCAGCAGCAGCAGGGACAGCCCCTACGAGCAGTACTTC	CASSSRDSPYEQYF
TRBJ2-7	few	NA	TRBV7-2	TGTGCCAGCAGCTTAGCGCTTGGCAACTACGAGCAGTACTTC	CASSLALGNYEQYF
TRBJ1-1	NA	TRBD1	TRBV7-2	TGTGCCAGCAGCTTCCGGACAGGGGGAGCAACTGAAGCTTTCTTT	CASSFRTGGATEAFF
TRBJ2-7	NA	TRBD1	TRBV14	TGTGCCAGCAGCCCGACTCGGGACAGTTCCTACGAGCAGTACTTC	CASSPTRDSSYEQYF
TRBJ1-1	NA	NA	TRBV7-9	TGTGCCAGCAGCTTACAGGGTGAAGCTTTCTTT	CASSLQGEAFF
TRBJ1-6	NA	NA	TRBV6-4	TGTGCCAGCAGGGGACACCATTATAATTCACCCCTCCACTTT	CASRGHHYNSPLHF
TRBJ1-2	NA	TRBD1	TRBV7-6	TGTGCCAGCAGCCCGCAAGAGGGGGCCGGGGGCTACACCTTC	CASSPQEGAGGYTF
TRBJ2-7	once	NA	TRBV13	TGTGCCAGCAGCTTCACTTCCTACGAGCAGTACTTC	CASSFTSYEQYF
TRBJ2-3	NA	TRBD1	TRBV9	TGTGCCAGCAGCTCACAGGGGAGACTAACGCAGTATTTT	CASSSQGRLTQYF
TRBJ2-3	NA	NA	TRBV6-5	TGTGCCAGCAGCGGGGGCACAGATACGCAGTATTTT	CASSGGTDTQYF
TRBJ1-2	NA	NA	TRBV7-2	TGTGCCAGCAGCCAACGGGACTATGGCTACACCTTC	CASSQRDYGYTF
TRBJ2-1	NA	TRBD2	TRBV15	TGTGCCACCAGGACGGGAGGCTCCTACAATGAGCAGTTCTTC	CATRTGGSYNEQFF
TRBJ1-2	NA	NA	TRBV9	TGTGCCAGCAGCGTGGGGCCGGACGGAGCGGGAGGCGGCTACACCTTC	CASSVGPDGAGGGYTF
TRBJ1-5	NA	NA	TRBV6-4	TGTGCCAGCAGTGACCGACTTGATGGGAGGGCCCGTGGTAGCATGCCCCAGCATTTT	CASSDRLDGRARGSMPQHF
TRBJ1-1	NA	NA	TRBV13	TGTGCCAGCAGCGGACACAGGGACACTGAAGCTTTCTTT	CASSGHRDTEAFF
TRBJ1-1	NA	TRBD1	TRBV5-6	TGTGCCAGCAGCTTTGGGGGAGGACAGGGGTTGAACACTGAAGCTTTCTTT	CASSFGGGQGLNTEAFF
TRBJ2-6	NA	NA	TRBV29-1	TGCAGCGCCCCGTCTTCTGGGGCCAACGTCCTGACTTTC	CSAPSSGANVLTF
TRBJ1-2	NA	TRBD1	TRBV5-1	TGCGCCAGCAGCTTGACAGGGGCTCGTCCAAACTATGGCTACACCTTC	CASSLTGARPNYGYTF
TRBJ2-3	NA	TRBD2	TRBV30	TGTGCCTGGAGTGGAGCGGGGGGGCGTACCACAGATACGCAGTATTTT	CAWSGAGGRTTDTQYF
TRBJ2-7	NA	TRBD2	TRBV19	TGTGCCAGTAGTATGGGAGCGGGAGAGTCCTACGAGCAGTACTTC	CASSMGAGESYEQYF
TRBJ2-7	few	NA	TRBV10-2	TGCGCCAGCAGTGAGTCGACCTCACCCGCGGACTTC	CASSESTSPADF
TRBJ2-5	NA	NA	TRBV9	TGTGCCAGCAGCGGCGTGGGAGGAGAGACCCAGTACTTC	CASSGVGGETQYF